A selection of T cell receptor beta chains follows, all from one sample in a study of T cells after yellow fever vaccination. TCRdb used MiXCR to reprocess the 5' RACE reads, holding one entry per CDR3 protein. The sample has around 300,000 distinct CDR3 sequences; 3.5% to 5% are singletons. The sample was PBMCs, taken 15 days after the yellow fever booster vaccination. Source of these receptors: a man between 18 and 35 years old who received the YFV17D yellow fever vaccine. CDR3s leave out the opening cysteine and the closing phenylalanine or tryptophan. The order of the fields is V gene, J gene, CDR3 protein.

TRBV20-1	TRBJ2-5	SARDLGLAGGETQY
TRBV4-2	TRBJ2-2	ASSQGDYIGELF
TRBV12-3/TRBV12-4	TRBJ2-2	ASSFTISGELF
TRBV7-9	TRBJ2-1	ASRGARDEQF
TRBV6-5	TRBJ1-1	ASSQLGLGTGGWSTF
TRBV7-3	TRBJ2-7	ASSFGRSYEQY
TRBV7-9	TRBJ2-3	ASTTDRAAPTDTQY
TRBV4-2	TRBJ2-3	ASSQVGGDRTDTQY
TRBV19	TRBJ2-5	ASSSGGAEWETQY
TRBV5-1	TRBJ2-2	ASNPTGDTGELL
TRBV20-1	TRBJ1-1	SAQYPSTGEAF
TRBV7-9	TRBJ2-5	ASSSLAGGTPRDHGQY
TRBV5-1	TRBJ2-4	ASSLDSSFSIQY
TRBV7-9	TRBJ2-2	ASSLTGRTGELF
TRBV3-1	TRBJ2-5	ASSPPQRLVLTQY
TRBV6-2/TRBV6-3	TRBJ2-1	ASNGLADEQF
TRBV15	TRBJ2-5	ATSGLEGAGSRVRETQY